The 11 T cell receptor beta chains below were found in one sample sequenced in a study of blood T cell repertoires in COVID-19. Data came from immunoSEQ multiplex PCR; TCRdb stores just in-frame clones and leaves some out. The table has around 70,000 clones, 65% to 85% seen once; the top ten hold less than 2%. The source material was peripheral blood. These receptors were obtained from a woman in her sixties or seventies with acute or convalescent COVID-19.

The V gene is TRBV3-1 (or the pseudogene TRBV3-2), the J gene TRBJ2-5; 7 bases are a match to TRBD1. With 1 base clipped from V and 5 bases from J, the junction kept 7 bases outside the gene matches. CDR1 and CDR2 (germline): LGHDT, YNNKEL (reference sequence). This CDR3 has 15 residues. DNA for the CDR3: TGTGCCAGCAGCCAAGGAACAGGGGCTGGGGAGACCCAGTACTTC. Translated, it gives CASSQGTGAGETQYF.

The rearrangement links TRBV2 to TRBJ2-3, with a weak D call TRBD2 (5 bases). The germline V gene encodes CDR1 SNHLY and CDR2 FYNNEI. V gave up 2 bases and J gave up 1 base, with 16 bases separating them. The CDR3 totals 17 residues. In DNA form, the CDR3 reads TGTGCCAGCAGTGAACTTGCGGGTCATGGGGGCACAGATACGCAGTATTTT. Translated: CASSELAGHGGTDTQYF.

The chain recombines TRBV6-5 with TRBJ1-6; D is perhaps TRBD1 (6 bases). The CDR3 is made up of 15 amino acids. Germline values: CDR1 MNHEY, CDR2 SVGAGI. With 0 bases removed from V and 9 bases from J, the gap between germline ends came to 12 bases. This CDR3 is CASSYSSRGFSPLHF. The CDR3 DNA is TGTGCCAGCAGTTACTCCTCCAGGGGTTTTTCACCCCTCCACTTT.

V and J are TRBV4-1 and TRBJ2-6; possible D gene TRBD2, 5 bases. Germline CDR1 and CDR2: MGHRA and YSYEKL. Trimming took 2 bases from V and 10 from J, leaving 21 bases between them. The CDR3 covers 17 residues. The CDR3 loop is CASSQRYTREFPNVLTF. The CDR3 region has the DNA TGCGCCAGCAGCCAACGATATACAAGGGAGTTCCCAAACGTCCTGACTTTC.

This clone turned up a few times. V and J are TRBV16 and TRBJ1-2; D ambiguous. The germline gives CDR1 KGHSY, CDR2 FQNENV. This CDR3 contains 14 residues. The V end was cut by 4 bases, the J end by 6 bases, with 15 bases between. The CDR3 spells CASSPTTKANGYTF. The DNA of the CDR3 is TGTGCCAGCAGCCCCACGACAAAGGCCAATGGCTACACCTTC.

The genes are TRBV4-1 and TRBJ1-5; D remains unclear. V lost 4 bases, J lost 1 base, and 20 bases lay in between. This CDR3 has 18 amino acids. From germline, CDR1 is MGHRA and CDR2 YSYEKL. The CDR3 DNA is TGCGCCAGCAGCCTCCTCCCAACCGGGGTTGGAAGCAATCAGCCCCAGCATTTT. Protein: CASSLLPTGVGSNQPQHF.

This clone was observed a few times. The J gene is TRBJ1-5, the V gene TRBV5-1; D is unclear. Deletions cut 0 bases from V and 4 bases from J, with 8 bases between. This CDR3 contains 14 residues. CDR1 and CDR2 from the germline V gene are SGHRS and YFSETQ. CDR3 sequence reads: CASSLGAENQPQHF. As DNA, the CDR3 is TGCGCCAGCAGCTTGGGTGCGGAAAATCAGCCCCAGCATTTT.

This chain joins TRBV9 and TRBJ2-1, with TRBD2 matching over 7 bases. Germline CDR1 reads SGDLS; CDR2 reads YYNGEE. V lost 3 bases and J lost 4; bases outside the gene matches: 7. This CDR3 is built from 15 residues. The CDR3, as DNA: TGTGCCAGCAGCGGTGGGAGGGAGGGATACAATGAGCAGTTCTTC. Protein product: CASSGGREGYNEQFF. The entire variable domain, with the rest obtained from reference TRBV9 and TRBJ2-1, is as follows: DSGVTQTPKHLITATGQRVTLRCSPRSGDLSVYWYQQSLDQGLQFLIQYYNGEERAKGNILERFSAQQFPDLHSELNLSSLELGDSALYFCASSGGREGYNEQFFGPGTRLTVL.

The chain joins TRBV18 to TRBJ1-4; TRBD1 matches 8 bases. CDR1 is KGHSH, CDR2 LQKENI, per germline. Losses at the gene ends were 4 bases for V and 4 bases for J; bases not matched to a gene: 8. There are 16 residues in the CDR3. The CDR3 DNA sequence: TGTGCCAGCTCACGAGACAGGGGCCCGTTTAATGAAAAACTGTTTTTT. Translation: CASSRDRGPFNEKLFF.

The chain couples TRBV6-5 to TRBJ1-6; 8 nucleotides match TRBD1. There are 14 residues in the CDR3. Germline CDR1 MNHEY, CDR2 SVGAGI. The V and J ends lost 2 bases and 8 bases, in that order; junction bases with no gene match: 2. CDR3 sequence reads: CASSYQGAYSPLHF. CDR3 nucleotide sequence: TGTGCCAGCAGTTACCAGGGGGCATATTCACCCCTCCACTTT.

V and J are TRBV7-9 and TRBJ1-4, with TRBD1 matching over 8 bases. CDR3 length: 16 residues. Unmatched junction bases numbered 6, after V lost 2 bases and J lost 4 bases. In germline, CDR1 is SEHNR, CDR2 FQNEAQ (reference sequence). The CDR3 protein is CASSLQGALNNEKLFF. CDR3 DNA sequence: TGTGCCAGCAGCTTACAGGGGGCGCTTAATAATGAAAAACTGTTTTTT.